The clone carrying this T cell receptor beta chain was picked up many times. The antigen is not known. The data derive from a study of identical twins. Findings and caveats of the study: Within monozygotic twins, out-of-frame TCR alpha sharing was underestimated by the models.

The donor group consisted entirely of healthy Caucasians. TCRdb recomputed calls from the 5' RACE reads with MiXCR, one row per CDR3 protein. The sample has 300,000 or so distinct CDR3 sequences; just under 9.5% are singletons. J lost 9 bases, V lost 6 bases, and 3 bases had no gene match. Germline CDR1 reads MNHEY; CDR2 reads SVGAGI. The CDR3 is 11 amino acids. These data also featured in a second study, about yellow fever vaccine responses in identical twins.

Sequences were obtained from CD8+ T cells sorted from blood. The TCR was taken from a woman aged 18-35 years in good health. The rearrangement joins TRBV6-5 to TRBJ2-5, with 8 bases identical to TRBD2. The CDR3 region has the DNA TGTGCCAGCAGCCCCGGGAGGGCCCAGTACTTC. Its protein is CASSPGRAQYF.